This TCR beta chain stems from a study of cytomegalovirus exposure and HLA in healthy donors. General study results and limits: Sequencing likely generated an artifact that appeared as a cluster of highly shared sequence variants. CMV serostatus alone was available as immune exposure information.

For this clone: Its antigen remains unidentified.

Primers for the PCR totalled 60 Vbeta and 13 Jbeta. Produced via immunoSEQ multiplex PCR; TCRdb's table is partial and in-frame only. The table has approximately 140,000 clones, 60% to 80% seen once; the top ten hold roughly 0.87%. The V and J ends lost 5 bases and 3 bases, in that order; junction bases with no gene match: 9. The CDR3 extends over 15 amino acids. Germline CDR1 LGHNT, CDR2 FRNRAP. The donors comprised healthy bone marrow donors. The origin of this receptor is a man between 18 and 35 years old in good health and CMV-seronegative. V is TRBV12-5 and J is TRBJ2-7; 8 bases map to TRBD1. The sequenced material came from PBMCs. CDR3 DNA sequence: TGTGCTAGTGGTCCGGGCGCAGGGGGCTTCTACGAGCAGTACTTC. It yields the protein CASGPGAGGFYEQYF.